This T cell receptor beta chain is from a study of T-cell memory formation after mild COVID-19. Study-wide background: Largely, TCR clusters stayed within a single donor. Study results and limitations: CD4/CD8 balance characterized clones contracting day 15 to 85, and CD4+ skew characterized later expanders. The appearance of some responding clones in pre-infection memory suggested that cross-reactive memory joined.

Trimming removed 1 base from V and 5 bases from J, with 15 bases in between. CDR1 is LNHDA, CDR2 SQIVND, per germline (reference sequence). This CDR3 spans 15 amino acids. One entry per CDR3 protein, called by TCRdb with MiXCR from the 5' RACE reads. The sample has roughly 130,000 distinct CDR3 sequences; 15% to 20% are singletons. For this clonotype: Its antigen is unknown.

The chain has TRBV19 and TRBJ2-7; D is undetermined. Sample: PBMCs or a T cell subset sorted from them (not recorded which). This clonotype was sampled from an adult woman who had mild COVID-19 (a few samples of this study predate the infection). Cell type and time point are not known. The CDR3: CASSIGAYSSNEQYF. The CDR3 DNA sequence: TGTGCCAGTAGTATAGGGGCGTATTCCTCGAACGAGCAGTACTTC.